What follows describes a single T cell receptor (beta chain). These data originate in a study of identical twins. TCRdb processed the 5' RACE reads anew with MiXCR; each CDR3 protein has one entry. The sample lists 500,000 to 600,000 distinct CDR3 sequences, roughly 21% seen once, with around 0.9% in the top ten. The ends were cut back, 5 bases at V and 0 bases at J, with 11 bases in the middle. This CDR3 comprises 16 residues. Germline CDR1 and CDR2: KGHSH and LQKENI. These data were also filed under a second study, of T cells expressing NK-cell markers.

The chain couples TRBV18 to TRBJ1-6; D not resolved. The source material was CD4+ T cells sorted from blood. The clonotype originates from a woman under 30 in good health. CDR3 DNA: TGTGCCAGCTCAAGAGGTGCTAGCTCCTATAATTCACCCCTCCACTTT. Translation: CASSRGASSYNSPLHF. Complete variable domain (other parts from reference TRBV18 and TRBJ1-6): NAGVMQNPRHLVRRRGQEARLRCSPMKGHSHVYWYRQLPEEGLKFMVYLQKENIIDESGMPKERFSAEFPKEGPSILRIQQVVRGDSAAYFCASSRGASSYNSPLHFGNGTRLTVT.